The 29 T cell receptor beta chains below all came from one sample that was sequenced in a study of chemoradiotherapy in HPV16-positive cancers. Measured with immunoSEQ multiplex PCR; TCRdb has only the in-frame clones, and not every one. The sample has 9,000 to 10,000 clones, approximately 83% seen once. This material consisted of blood, taken from a patient who underwent chemoradiotherapy. These receptors originate from a human donor with HPV-associated anogenital cancer.

This clone was seen once. The chain links TRBV6-6 to TRBJ1-5; D gene unclear. Germline V lookup: CDR1 MNHNY, CDR2 SVGAGI (reference sequence). Trimming cost V 6 bases and J 0 bases, with 12 bases left between them. The CDR3 sequence is 15 residues long. The CDR3 DNA is TGTGCCAGCAGCCACGAGGTGTATAGCAATCAGCCCCAGCATTTT. Translating gives CASSHEVYSNQPQHF.

This clone was seen just once. The gene calls are TRBV5-1 and TRBJ2-2, with a possible D match to TRBD1 (5 bases). V was trimmed by 4 bases and J by 1 base, leaving 14 bases between them. This CDR3 has 16 amino acids. Germline V gives CDR1 SGHRS, CDR2 YFSETQ. The CDR3 loop reads CASSPFQGVNTGELFF. The CDR3 DNA is TGCGCCAGCAGCCCATTTCAGGGTGTGAACACCGGGGAGCTGTTTTTT.

This chain joins TRBV7-2 and TRBJ2-5; D remains unclear. The CDR3 is 12 amino acids. Germline assignment: CDR1 SGHTA and CDR2 FQGNSA. Trimming took 1 base from V and 6 from J, leaving 6 bases between them. The CDR3 protein is CASSLDSKTQYF. In DNA form, the CDR3 reads TGTGCCAGCAGCTTAGACAGTAAGACCCAGTACTTC.

This clone turned up a few times. V usage is TRBV4-1 and J usage is TRBJ1-6; 9 bases match TRBD1. The CDR3 sequence is 16 residues long. Per the germline V gene, CDR1 is MGHRA and CDR2 is YSYEKL. The V and J ends lost 0 bases and 11 bases, in that order; junction bases with no gene match: 8. CDR3 region: CASSQEGTGMGPPLHF. The CDR3 DNA follows: TGCGCCAGCAGCCAAGAGGGGACAGGGATGGGTCCACCCCTCCACTTT.

The chain recombines TRBV7-2 with TRBJ1-2, with 8 bases fitting TRBD1. Trimming at V came to 4 bases and at J to 8 bases, leaving 9 bases not matched to a gene. In germline, CDR1 is SGHTA, CDR2 FQGNSA. This CDR3 has 14 amino acids. CDR3 sequence: CASSSPDRAGGYTF. The CDR3 region has the DNA TGTGCCAGCAGCTCCCCGGACAGGGCAGGAGGCTACACCTTC.

The J gene is TRBJ2-7, the V gene TRBV5-6; D is unclear. Germline assignment: CDR1 SGHDT and CDR2 YYEEEE. V dropped 4 bases and J dropped 0 bases, with 14 bases sitting between them. The CDR3 is made up of 15 amino acids. The CDR3: CASSSSQAYSYEQYF. The CDR3 nucleotides read TGTGCCAGCAGCAGTTCCCAGGCGTACTCCTACGAGCAGTACTTC.

V is TRBV27 and J is TRBJ2-5, with D possibly being TRBD1 (5 bases). The CDR3 length is 14 residues. Germline loops: CDR1 MNHEY, CDR2 SMNVEV (reference sequence). V lost 2 bases, J lost 2 bases, and 9 bases lay in between. Written as DNA, the CDR3 is TGTGCCAGCAGTTTAGGCAGGGATCAAGAGACCCAGTACTTC. Translated, it gives CASSLGRDQETQYF.

The CDR3 DNA reads as TGTGCCAGCAGTGAAACAGTTCCCAGTGGCTATGGCTACACCTTC. This codes for CASSETVPSGYGYTF. The chain combines TRBV2 with TRBJ1-2; D unresolved. The CDR3 consists of 15 residues. CDR1 and CDR2 (germline): SNHLY, FYNNEI. V was pared by 2 bases and J by 4 bases, with 14 bases between.

The chain uses TRBV2 and TRBJ2-2, with 9 bases lining up with TRBD1. Per the germline V gene, CDR1 is SNHLY and CDR2 is FYNNEI. CDR3 length: 15 residues. J gave up 1 base and V 7 bases, and 4 bases lay outside the gene matches. CDR3 coding DNA: TGTGCCAGCAATAGGGACAGGGTGAACACCGGGGAGCTGTTTTTT. Translated, it gives CASNRDRVNTGELFF.

The chain has TRBV27 and TRBJ1-5; perhaps TRBD1 as D (5 bases). This CDR3 comprises 19 residues. Germline V CDR1 and CDR2: MNHEY, SMNVEV (reference sequence). Trimming shortened V by 4 bases and J by 3 bases, and 25 bases separated the two germline ends. The CDR3: CASSSFDAGWDFSNQPQHF. The CDR3 DNA follows: TGTGCCAGCAGTTCCTTCGACGCAGGGTGGGACTTTTCCAATCAGCCCCAGCATTTT.

The V gene is TRBV27, the J gene TRBJ2-1, with 11 bases identical to TRBD2. This CDR3 comprises 14 residues. Germline values: CDR1 MNHEY, CDR2 SMNVEV (reference sequence). V dropped 5 bases and J dropped 9; count of bases not matched to a gene: 6. Here the CDR3 reads CASSLAGGFGEQFF. The DNA for the CDR3 is TGTGCCAGCAGTCTAGCGGGGGGTTTCGGTGAGCAGTTCTTC.

The chain uses TRBV11-2 and TRBJ2-5; D is uncertain. The CDR3 is made up of 12 amino acids. Per the germline V gene, CDR1 is SGHAT and CDR2 is FQNNGV. V lost 5 bases, J lost 5 bases, and 9 bases lay in between. The DNA of the CDR3 is TGTGCCAGCAGCCCGTCCTATGAGACCCAGTACTTC. Its protein is CASSPSYETQYF.

The chain recombines TRBV7-2 with TRBJ1-1; D is possibly TRBD1 (5 bases). Trimming removed 1 base at V and 2 bases at J, with 17 bases between. CDR1 and CDR2 from the germline V gene are SGHTA and FQGNSA. This CDR3 is built from 17 residues. For the CDR3, the DNA is TGTGCCAGCAGCTTAGTTCTCGGGGCGACCTATAACACTGAAGCTTTCTTT. It is translated as CASSLVLGATYNTEAFF. The full variable domain, rest sourced from reference TRBV7-2 and TRBJ1-1, is GAGVSQSPSNKVTEKGKDVELRCDPISGHTALYWYRQSLGQGLEFLIYFQGNSAPDKSGLPSDRFSAERTGGSVSTLTIQRTQQEDSAVYLCASSLVLGATYNTEAFFGQGTRLTVV.

The chain uses TRBV10-3 and TRBJ2-7; 11 positions agree with TRBD2. With 4 bases clipped from V and 6 bases from J, the junction kept 8 bases outside the gene matches. Germline assignment: CDR1 ENHRY and CDR2 SYGVKD. The CDR3 consists of 15 residues. The CDR3 DNA reads as TGTGCCATCAGTGGGGGATTAGCGGGGGGGCCCGAGCAGTACTTC. Amino acid sequence: CAISGGLAGGPEQYF.

This chain connects TRBV18 to TRBJ1-4, with D uncertain. The V end was cut by 5 bases, the J end by 8 bases, with 21 bases between. In germline, CDR1 is KGHSH, CDR2 LQKENI. The CDR3 loop spans 16 amino acids. CDR3 in amino acids: CASSRRGDVKSEKLFF. The DNA for the CDR3 is TGTGCCAGCTCAAGACGAGGAGATGTTAAGTCCGAAAAACTGTTTTTT.

V gene TRBV6-4 combines with J gene TRBJ1-1; D is ambiguous. V lost 2 bases to trimming and J lost 0 bases, with 4 bases between them. The CDR3 sequence is 13 residues long. Germline CDR1 MRHNA, CDR2 SNTAGT. The CDR3 DNA follows: TGTGCCAGCAGTGACGTTCTGAACACTGAAGCTTTCTTT. Residues: CASSDVLNTEAFF.

The chain recombines TRBV11-2 with TRBJ2-4, with 9 nucleotides matching TRBD1. The germline CDR1 and CDR2 sequences are SGHAT and FQNNGV. This CDR3 contains 14 residues. Trimming removed 5 bases from V and 8 bases from J; junction bases left unmatched: 7. In DNA, the CDR3 is TGTGCCAGCAGCACGACAGGGGGATTCGACATTCAGTACTTC. Residues: CASSTTGGFDIQYF.

The chain employs TRBV7-2 and TRBJ1-1, with 8 bases aligning to TRBD1. V lost 1 base and J lost 1; bases outside the gene matches: 2. The CDR3 totals 15 residues. Germline CDR1 SGHTA, CDR2 FQGNSA. CDR3 sequence: CASSLVQGANTEAFF. The DNA of the CDR3 is TGTGCCAGCAGCTTAGTGCAGGGGGCGAACACTGAAGCTTTCTTT.

The J gene is TRBJ2-5, the V gene TRBV10-3; D possibly corresponds to TRBD1 (5 bases). Trimming left V 2 bases short and J 5 bases short, with 12 bases between. Germline V lookup: CDR1 ENHRY, CDR2 SYGVKD. The CDR3 runs 14 residues. CDR3 sequence: CAISEGRVGETQYF. CDR3 DNA: TGTGCCATCAGTGAGGGCAGGGTTGGGGAGACCCAGTACTTC.

V usage is TRBV11-2 and J usage is TRBJ1-3; D may be TRBD1 (6 bases). This CDR3 contains 16 residues. The germline gives CDR1 SGHAT, CDR2 FQNNGV. V was clipped by 3 bases and J by 0 bases, with 12 bases between them. The CDR3: CASSFIGGNSGNTIYF. The CDR3 DNA reads as TGTGCCAGCAGCTTCATAGGGGGGAACTCTGGAAACACCATATATTTT.

This chain uses TRBV18 with TRBJ2-3, with D unclear. This CDR3 region has 15 residues. CDR1 KGHSH and CDR2 LQKENI come from the germline V gene. Trimming removed 3 bases at V and 2 bases at J, with 12 bases between. CDR3 residues: CASSPVGVSTDTQYF. The CDR3 DNA is TGTGCCAGCTCACCTGTCGGAGTATCCACAGATACGCAGTATTTT. Complete variable domain (other parts from reference TRBV18 and TRBJ2-3): NAGVMQNPRHLVRRRGQEARLRCSPMKGHSHVYWYRQLPEEGLKFMVYLQKENIIDESGMPKERFSAEFPKEGPSILRIQQVVRGDSAAYFCASSPVGVSTDTQYFGPGTRLTVL.

The chain couples TRBV11-3 to TRBJ1-4, with 12 bases lining up with TRBD1. The CDR3 is 17 amino acids. Losses at the gene ends were 5 bases for V and 4 bases for J; bases not matched to a gene: 8. CDR1 and CDR2 (germline): SGHNT, YENEEA. The CDR3 DNA sequence: TGTGCCAGCAGCCACCGGGACAGGGGGCTTAATAATGAAAAACTGTTTTTT. Protein sequence: CASSHRDRGLNNEKLFF.

This clone was picked up one time. The chain uses TRBV6-5 and TRBJ1-2; tentative D call: TRBD1 (6 bases). The germline gives CDR1 MNHEY, CDR2 SVGAGI. This CDR3 is built from 13 residues. Trimming pared 4 bases from V and 4 bases from J, leaving 10 bases between. The CDR3 spells CASSLTGFYGYTF. The CDR3, as DNA: TGTGCCAGCAGTTTAACAGGGTTCTATGGCTACACCTTC.

The chain couples TRBV4-3 to TRBJ2-3; 13 nucleotides match TRBD2. Germline V lookup: CDR1 LGHNA, CDR2 YSLEER. CDR3 length: 17 residues. The junction had 8 bases not matched to a gene; V was cut back by 0 bases and J by 8 bases. The CDR3 DNA reads as TGCGCCAGCAGCCAAGATCGGGGAACTAGCGGGGGGGGTACGCAGTATTTT. This gives the protein CASSQDRGTSGGGTQYF.

The chain is built from TRBV18 and TRBJ1-5; D call uncertain. The CDR3 length is 14 residues. The germline V gene has CDR1 KGHSH and CDR2 LQKENI. The V end lost 0 bases, the J end lost 11 bases, and 14 bases lay between the germline ends. CDR3: CASSPPGRIWAQHF. The CDR3 DNA reads as TGTGCCAGCTCACCACCTGGACGCATATGGGCCCAGCATTTT.

Only a few counts were recorded for this clone. V and J are TRBV7-3 and TRBJ2-5, with unresolved D. CDR3 length: 14 residues. Germline loops: CDR1 SGHTA, CDR2 FQGTGA. The V end was cut by 4 bases, the J end by 1 base, with 10 bases between. For the CDR3, the DNA is TGTGCCAGCAGCTCTAAAGGTGGCCAAGAGACCCAGTACTTC. The encoded protein is CASSSKGGQETQYF.

The chain links TRBV7-3 to TRBJ2-2, with TRBD2 matching over 9 bases. The V gene end was trimmed by 4 bases and the J gene end by 6 bases; junction bases not matched to a gene: 3. The CDR3 covers 14 residues. Germline CDR1 and CDR2: SGHTA and FQGTGA. CDR3 nucleotides: TGTGCCAGCAGCTCCGCGGGGGGGTCCGGGGAGCTGTTTTTT. This encodes CASSSAGGSGELFF. The full variable domain, in which reference TRBV7-3 and TRBJ2-2 provide the parts outside the CDR3, is GAGVSQTPSNKVTEKGKYVELRCDPISGHTALYWYRQSLGQGPEFLIYFQGTGAADDSGLPNDRFFAVRPEGSVSTLKIQRTERGDSAVYLCASSSAGGSGELFFGEGSRLTVL.

The count of this clone is one. V is TRBV7-9 and J is TRBJ1-4; 7 nucleotides agree with TRBD1. V dropped 5 bases and J dropped 5; count of bases not matched to a gene: 11. Germline V gene data show CDR1 as SEHNR and CDR2 as FQNEAQ (reference sequence). The CDR3 extends over 16 amino acids. Here the CDR3 DNA reads TGTGCCAGCAGCGAGATCACCGGGACAGACAATGAAAAACTGTTTTTT. Translating gives CASSEITGTDNEKLFF.

The chain combines TRBV7-9 with TRBJ2-1, with a tentative D call TRBD2 (5 bases). CDR1 is SEHNR, CDR2 FQNEAQ, per germline (reference sequence). V was clipped by 5 bases and J by 4 bases, with 27 bases between them. The CDR3 is 19 residues long. The CDR3 nucleotides are TGTGCCAGCAGCCGTGATAGGGCGGGCTCCCTGACCCAATACAATGAGCAGTTCTTC. Protein: CASSRDRAGSLTQYNEQFF.